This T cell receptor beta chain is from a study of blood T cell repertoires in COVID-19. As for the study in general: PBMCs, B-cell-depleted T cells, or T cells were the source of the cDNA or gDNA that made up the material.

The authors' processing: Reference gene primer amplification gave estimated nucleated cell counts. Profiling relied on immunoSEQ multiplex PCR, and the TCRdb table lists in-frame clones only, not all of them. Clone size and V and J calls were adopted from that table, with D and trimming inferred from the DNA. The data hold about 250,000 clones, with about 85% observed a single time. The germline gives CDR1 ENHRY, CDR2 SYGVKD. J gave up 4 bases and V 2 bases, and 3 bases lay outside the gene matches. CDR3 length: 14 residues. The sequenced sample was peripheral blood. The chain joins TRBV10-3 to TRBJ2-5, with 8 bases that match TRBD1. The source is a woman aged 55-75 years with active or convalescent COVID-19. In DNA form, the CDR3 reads TGTGCCATCAGTGAGGACAGGGGTTCAGAGACCCAGTACTTC. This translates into CAISEDRGSETQYF.